The 23 T cell receptor beta chains listed next were all sequenced from one sample in a study of T cells in women clearing cervical HPV infection. The repertoire was sequenced with immunoSEQ multiplex PCR; TCRdb's copy has only in-frame clones and lacks some. The record lists around 19,000 clones, of which the ten most abundant hold 16%. Sequenced material: blood buffy coat. All receptors derive from a woman aged 18 to 75 with a cervical HPV16 infection that either progressed to CIN3+ or cleared (not recorded which).

To note about this clone: Germline and junction disagree at one end, which may indicate a read error. The read finishes 3 residues shy of the CDR3 end, and the germline J gene is used to complete it. The gene calls are TRBV4-2 and TRBJ1-6; a possible D gene is TRBD1 (5 bases). Looked up from germline, CDR1 is LGHNA and CDR2 is YNFKEQ. This CDR3 comprises 15 residues. The part of the CDR3 DNA that was read is TGCGCCAGCAGCCGGGAGGGGAGTAGGGGAGCACCC. Translation gives CASSREGSRGAP. The CDR3 in its entirety is CASSREGSRGAPLHF.

With respect to this clone: The read stops 3 residues short of the end of the CDR3; the missing end is completed from the germline J gene. The V call is TRBV30, the J call TRBJ1-6, with unresolved D. Germline values: CDR1 GTSNPN, CDR2 SVGIG (reference sequence). The CDR3 is 13 amino acids. Trimming pared 3 bases from V and 6 bases from J, leaving 9 bases between. The CDR3 sequence is CAWRAQINSPLHF. The part of the CDR3 DNA that was read is TGTGCCTGGAGGGCACAAATTAATTCACCC.

In regard to this clone: The DNA ends 3 residues before the CDR3 does, and the rest of the CDR3 is filled in from the germline J gene. This rearrangement joins TRBV14 to TRBJ2-5; 7 bases align to TRBD2. The CDR3 totals 15 residues. The V gene's germline CDR1 is SGHDN and CDR2 FVKESK. The CDR3 bases that were read are TGTGCCAGCAGCCAAGTTGGCGGGGGTGCAGATACC. It translates to CASSQVGGGADT. The full-length CDR3 reads as CASSQVGGGADTQYF.

About this clone: With the read ending 3 residues before the CDR3 end, the germline J gene is used to fill in that end. This chain uses TRBV10-3 with TRBJ2-2, with 9 bases identical to TRBD1. Germline V gene data show CDR1 as ENHRY and CDR2 as SYGVKD. The CDR3 has 16 amino acids. With V trimmed by 0 bases and J by 6 bases, 5 bases remained unmatched. The sequenced CDR3 bases are TGTGCCATCAGTGAGTCGACCGACAGGGGGTCCGGGGAG. It yields the protein CAISESTDRGSGE. From start to end, the CDR3 is CAISESTDRGSGELFF.

A remark on this clone: Sequencing ends 3 residues short of the CDR3 end; the germline J gene provides the rest. The chain is built from TRBV5-1 and TRBJ1-1; D not certain. The CDR3 spans 12 residues. Germline-derived CDR1 and CDR2 are SGHRS and YFSETQ. V lost 4 bases and J lost 3, with 7 bases in between. The covered CDR3 bases are TGCGCCAGCAGCGTACGGGACACTGAA. This encodes CASSVRDTE. The entire CDR3 reads CASSVRDTEAFF.

A word on this clone: The read terminates 3 residues before the CDR3 end, so the remaining end is supplied by the germline J gene. V is TRBV27 and J is TRBJ1-4; TRBD1 might be the D (5 bases). The germline V gene encodes CDR1 MNHEY and CDR2 SMNVEV (reference sequence). V was trimmed by 9 bases and J by 4 bases, leaving 12 bases between them. The CDR3 length is 13 residues. The covered CDR3 bases are TGTGCCAGTATGACGGGGGGTAATGAAAAA. Its translation is CASMTGGNEK. The CDR3 as a whole reads CASMTGGNEKLFF.

Points on this clone: The read ends 3 residues early relative to the CDR3; the germline J gene fills the gap. The chain is built from TRBV30 and TRBJ2-3; D uncertain. Germline V gives CDR1 GTSNPN, CDR2 SVGIG (reference sequence). This CDR3 contains 15 residues. The CDR3 loop reads CAWSVQRQRNQPQYF. CDR3 DNA, as far as it was read: TGTGCCTGGAGTGTACAAAGGCAGCGCAATCAGCCG.

Concerning this clone: The read falls 3 residues short of the CDR3 end, and the missing part is taken from the germline J gene. The chain recombines TRBV30 with TRBJ2-1, with 7 positions matching TRBD1. The CDR3 has 15 amino acids. Germline loops: CDR1 GTSNPN, CDR2 SVGIG (reference sequence). Trimming cost V 3 bases and J 7 bases; bases outside gene matches: 12. The part of the CDR3 DNA that was read is TGTGCCTGGAGAAGGTCGAAGGGGGCGGATAATGAG. Encoded protein: CAWRRSKGADNE. The entire CDR3 reads CAWRRSKGADNEQFF.

About this clone itself: Read coverage stops 3 residues before the CDR3 terminus; the germline J gene supplies the remainder. The V call is TRBV12-3 or TRBV12-4, the J call TRBJ2-3, with a tentative D call TRBD1 (6 bases). V lost 3 bases and J lost 2, with 15 bases in between. This CDR3 has 16 residues. The chain's CDR3 is CASSFGRRQDTDTQYF. The part of the CDR3 DNA that was read is TGTGCCAGCAGTTTTGGTCGACGACAGGACACAGATACG.

Concerning this clone itself: The CDR3 end is not reached by the read, which stops 3 residues before it; the germline J gene fills it in. The V and J genes are TRBV5-1 and TRBJ2-3; 7 positions agree with TRBD1. The CDR3 length is 14 residues. The germline V gene encodes CDR1 SGHRS and CDR2 YFSETQ. Incomplete CDR3 DNA: TGCGCCAGCAGCTTGGAACAGGGGTTTAGCGCG. This codes for CASSLEQGFSA. The whole CDR3 sequence reads CASSLEQGFSAQYF.

Regarding this clone: Read data end 3 residues before the CDR3 end; the end is taken from the germline J gene. The identical CDR3 is also encoded by other nucleotide sequences in the sample. V is TRBV29-1 and J is TRBJ1-3; tentative D call: TRBD1 (6 bases). CDR1 is SQVTM, CDR2 ANQGSEA, per germline. This CDR3 contains 13 residues. Trimming shortened V by 7 bases and J by 0 bases, and 10 bases separated the two germline ends. The CDR3 region is CSAGQSSGNTIYF. The DNA read from the CDR3 is TGCAGCGCCGGACAGAGCTCTGGAAACACC.

Note on this clone: The sequenced fragment ends 3 residues before the CDR3 boundary, so the rest is inferred from the germline J gene. The chain recombines TRBV19 with TRBJ2-3; D is perhaps TRBD1 (6 bases). The CDR3 extends over 12 amino acids. Germline V gives CDR1 LNHDA, CDR2 SQIVND (reference sequence). Trimming removed 6 bases at V and 6 bases at J, with 10 bases between. CDR3 bases read: TGTGCCAGTAGATACAGGGACGATACG. It codes for CASRYRDDT. The CDR3 in its entirety is CASRYRDDTQYF.

Concerning this clone: The sequence runs out 3 residues before the end of the CDR3; the remainder is reconstructed from the germline J gene. V and J are TRBV19 and TRBJ2-3; 8 bases are shared with TRBD1. V gave up 4 bases and J gave up 7 bases; unmatched junction bases: 4. Germline V CDR1 and CDR2: LNHDA, SQIVND (reference sequence). CDR3 size: 13 residues. CDR3 bases read: TGTGCCAGTAGTACCCGGACAGGGAATACG. Encoded protein: CASSTRTGNT. Given in full, the CDR3 is CASSTRTGNTQYF. Supplemented by reference TRBV19 and TRBJ2-3, the full variable domain reads DGGITQSPKYLFRKEGQNVTLSCEQNLNHDAMYWYRQDPGQGLRLIYYSQIVNDFQKGDIAEGYSVSREKKESFPLTVTSAQKNPTAFYLCASSTRTGNTQYFGPGTRLTVL.

The CDR3 bases that were read are TGCAGTGCTCTCAGGGGGCAGTGGAACACCGGGGAG. This codes for CSALRGQWNTGE. The entire CDR3 protein is CSALRGQWNTGELFF. The chain uses TRBV20-1 and TRBJ2-2; 8 bases agree with TRBD1. With the read ending 3 residues before the CDR3 end, the germline J gene is used to fill in that end. The trim removed 5 bases at V and 1 base at J, leaving 6 bases unmatched. The CDR3 is 15 amino acids. The V gene's germline CDR1 is DFQATT and CDR2 SNEGSKA (reference sequence).

A note on this clone: With the read ending 3 residues before the CDR3 end, the germline J gene is used to fill in that end. V is TRBV30 and J is TRBJ2-5; a possible D gene is TRBD1 (6 bases). This CDR3 region has 14 residues. Germline lookup yields CDR1 GTSNPN and CDR2 SVGIG (reference sequence). Between the trimmed V and J ends, which lost 1 base and 4 bases, there was a span of 13 bases. CDR3 region: CAWSGGQGRETQYF. Partial CDR3 DNA: TGTGCCTGGAGTGGCGGGCAGGGGCGAGAGACC.

A word on this clone: The junction departs from the called germline gene at one end, perhaps through a read error. The CDR3 end falls 3 residues outside the read, so it is completed with the germline J gene. The chain couples TRBV19 to TRBJ2-5; possibly TRBD2 for D (6 bases). CDR1 and CDR2 (germline): LNHDA, SQIVND (reference sequence). This CDR3 has 14 residues. CDR3 amino acids: CARSIGRGRETQYF. The covered CDR3 bases are TGTGCCAGGAGTATAGGGCGGGGCCGAGAGACC.

As to this clone: The read finishes 3 residues shy of the CDR3 end, and the germline J gene is used to complete it. This sequence joins TRBV2 and TRBJ2-5; 10 nucleotides match TRBD2. Germline CDR1 and CDR2: SNHLY and FYNNEI. CDR3 length equals 14 residues. The CDR3 sequence: CASIRTSGTDTQYF. The DNA read from the CDR3 is TGTGCCAGCATTAGGACTAGCGGCACAGATACC.

This clone shows up as medium-sized (0.01 to 0.1%) by frequency. The read finishes 3 residues shy of the CDR3 end, and the germline J gene is used to complete it. The J gene is TRBJ1-4, the V gene TRBV14; 7 bases map to TRBD1. Looked up from germline, CDR1 is SGHDN and CDR2 is FVKESK. This CDR3 contains 14 residues. The sequenced CDR3 bases are TGTGCCAGCAGCCCCCGGGACAGAGTCTCTAAA. Its protein is CASSPRDRVSK. From start to end, the CDR3 is CASSPRDRVSKLFF.

CDR3 bases read: TGTGCCAGTAGTTACCCGCGTATCATGAACACCGGGGAG. Protein product: CASSYPRIMNTGE. The full CDR3 is CASSYPRIMNTGELFF. This chain links TRBV19 with TRBJ2-2; D unclear. Coverage ceases 3 residues before the CDR3 finishes, and the germline J gene fills in the end. CDR1 is LNHDA, CDR2 SQIVND, per germline (reference sequence). This CDR3 is 16 amino acids long. The V end was cut by 5 bases, the J end by 1 base, with 14 bases between.

Turning to this clone: The read terminates 3 residues before the CDR3 end, so the remaining end is supplied by the germline J gene. The rearrangement joins TRBV2 to TRBJ1-2; a possible D gene is TRBD1 (5 bases). Germline-derived CDR1 and CDR2 are SNHLY and FYNNEI. This CDR3 has 13 residues. Incomplete CDR3 DNA: TGTGCCAGCATCAGCGGGGGGTACAATGAC. This sequence encodes CASISGGYND. The complete CDR3 protein is CASISGGYNDYTF.

Comments on this clone: The read terminates 3 residues ahead of where the CDR3 ends, so the germline J gene completes it. V and J are TRBV7-6 and TRBJ1-4, with D tentatively TRBD1 (6 bases). The CDR3 contains 15 residues. Trimming stripped 5 bases from V and 2 bases from J, with 12 bases between. Germline CDR1 is SGHVS and CDR2 is FNYEAQ. The CDR3 here is CASSANRATNEKLFF. The sequenced CDR3 bases are TGTGCCAGCAGCGCTAACAGGGCTACTAATGAAAAA.

About this clone: The observed sequence ends 3 residues before the CDR3 terminus, with the missing tail filled in from the germline J gene. This chain links TRBV11-2 with TRBJ2-3; 7 positions agree with TRBD1. The germline V gene encodes CDR1 SGHAT and CDR2 FQNNGV. There are 15 residues in the CDR3. The CDR3 bases that were read are TGTGCCAGCAGCGAAGGACAGGCAATACAAGAGACG. Translation gives CASSEGQAIQET. From start to end, the CDR3 is CASSEGQAIQETQYF.

A remark on this clone: With the read ending 3 residues before the CDR3 end, the germline J gene is used to fill in that end. This chain uses TRBV20-1 with TRBJ2-1; TRBD2 agrees at 11 bases. CDR3 length equals 15 residues. Germline V gives CDR1 DFQATT, CDR2 SNEGSKA (reference sequence). The V gene end was trimmed by 1 base and the J gene end by 7 bases; junction bases not matched to a gene: 6. The covered CDR3 bases are TGCAGTGCTAGAGTGGCTAGCGGGGGGTGGAATGAG. Translating it yields CSARVASGGWNE. The CDR3 in full is CSARVASGGWNEQFF.